The 25 T cell receptor beta chains below come from one sample, sequenced in a study of T cell responses to AZD1222 COVID-19 vaccine. Some clones are missing from TCRdb's copy, which holds only in-frame ones; the method was immunoSEQ multiplex PCR. The repertoire has 130,000 or so clones, 93% of them found once; the top ten carry 5.4%. Sequenced here: peripheral blood, sampled on day 0 of AZD1222 vaccination. These receptors were taken from an adult in good health.

V gene TRBV28 combines with J gene TRBJ2-3; possible D gene TRBD1, 5 bases. CDR1 and CDR2 (germline): MDHEN, SYDVKM. V lost 6 bases and J 2 bases, leaving 12 bases between the germline ends. This CDR3 spans 14 amino acids. The CDR3 DNA is TGTGCCAGCAGCCTTAAGGGGTCCACAGATACGCAGTATTTT. Amino acid sequence: CASSLKGSTDTQYF. Drawing the rest from reference TRBV28 and TRBJ2-3, the complete variable domain is DVKVTQSSRYLVKRTGEKVFLECVQDMDHENMFWYRQDPGLGLRLIYFSYDVKMKEKGDIPEGYSVSREKKERFSLILESASTNQTSMYLCASSLKGSTDTQYFGPGTRLTVL.

This clone was detected once. This chain joins TRBV5-5 and TRBJ2-3, with D hard to call. CDR1 SGHKS and CDR2 YYEKEE come from the germline V gene (reference sequence). V was pared by 2 bases and J by 1 base, with 17 bases between. The CDR3 has 17 amino acids. The CDR3 DNA follows: TGTGCCAGCAGCTTTATGCCGGGTCACCCCGGCACAGATACGCAGTATTTT. Its translation is CASSFMPGHPGTDTQYF.

This chain links TRBV4-1 with TRBJ1-5; D possibly corresponds to TRBD1 (6 bases). The CDR3 runs to 14 residues. The germline V gene encodes CDR1 MGHRA and CDR2 YSYEKL. The ends were cut back, 5 bases at V and 7 bases at J, with 15 bases in the middle. The CDR3 nucleotides read TGCGCCAGCAGCGCACACAGGGCCTTGCAGCCCCAGCATTTT. Translated: CASSAHRALQPQHF.

This rearrangement joins TRBV29-1 to TRBJ2-2; 9 nucleotides align to TRBD1. The germline V gene encodes CDR1 SQVTM and CDR2 ANQGSEA. The CDR3 consists of 13 residues. The ends lost 4 bases at V and 5 bases at J; junction bases unmatched: 2. CDR3 in DNA: TGCAGCGTTGGGACAGGGGTGACCGGGGAGCTGTTTTTT. It encodes CSVGTGVTGELFF.

The chain uses TRBV19 and TRBJ1-5; 9 bases are shared with TRBD1. The CDR3 runs 16 residues. Germline trimming cut 3 bases from V and 1 base from J; bases unmatched to any gene: 4. The germline gives CDR1 LNHDA, CDR2 SQIVND (reference sequence). CDR3 loop: CASSMDRGISNQPQHF. CDR3 sequence (DNA): TGTGCCAGTAGTATGGACAGGGGTATCAGCAATCAGCCCCAGCATTTT.

This CDR3 reads CASGRTSASYNEQFF. The DNA of the CDR3 is TGTGCTAGTGGTCGGACTAGCGCCTCCTACAATGAGCAGTTCTTC. The chain carries TRBV12-5 and TRBJ2-1; 9 bases line up with TRBD2. Germline V gene data show CDR1 as LGHNT and CDR2 as FRNRAP. The ends lost 5 bases at V and 0 bases at J; junction bases unmatched: 2. This CDR3 has 15 amino acids.

Here the CDR3 DNA reads TGTGCCAGCAGCCAAGATGGGGATACCGGGAGCTCCTACAATGAGCAGTTCTTC. Translated: CASSQDGDTGSSYNEQFF. J is TRBJ2-1 and V is TRBV4-2; weak D call: TRBD2 (6 bases). Germline V gives CDR1 LGHNA, CDR2 YNFKEQ. Deletions cut 0 bases from V and 0 bases from J, with 15 bases between. The CDR3 totals 18 residues.

The V gene is TRBV11-2, the J gene TRBJ2-5; D is unresolved. The CDR3 is 14 residues long. Trimming left V 2 bases short and J 5 bases short, with 12 bases between. CDR1 is SGHAT and CDR2 is FQNNGV in the germline V gene. The CDR3 loop reads CASSLPVIAETQYF. The CDR3 region has the DNA TGTGCCAGCAGCTTACCGGTAATCGCGGAGACCCAGTACTTC.

This clone was recorded only once. CDR3: CASSSGLAGTSEQYF. CDR3 in DNA: TGTGCCAGCAGTTCCGGACTAGCTGGGACTTCCGAGCAGTACTTC. The J gene is TRBJ2-7, the V gene TRBV27, with 8 bases matching TRBD2. Losses at the gene ends were 4 bases for V and 6 bases for J; bases not matched to a gene: 11. The CDR3 runs 15 residues. Germline loops: CDR1 MNHEY, CDR2 SMNVEV (reference sequence).

The chain combines TRBV15 with TRBJ2-1; D may match TRBD1 or TRBD2 (5 bases each). The CDR3 runs 14 residues. The germline gives CDR1 LNHNV, CDR2 YYDKDF (reference sequence). The V and J ends lost 0 bases and 10 bases respectively, with 13 bases between them. CDR3 sequence (DNA): TGTGCCACCAGCAGAGACCTTTCCGGGGCCGAGCAGTTCTTC. Its translation: CATSRDLSGAEQFF.

This chain links TRBV3-1 (or the pseudogene TRBV3-2) with TRBJ1-2; D might be TRBD1 (6 bases). V was cut by 0 bases and J by 8 bases, with 10 bases left in between. Germline loops: CDR1 LGHDT, CDR2 YNNKEL (reference sequence). The CDR3 is 13 residues long. The CDR3 reads CASSQESRGGYTF. DNA for the CDR3: TGTGCCAGCAGCCAAGAAAGCAGGGGAGGCTACACCTTC.

V and J are TRBV12-3 or TRBV12-4 and TRBJ2-5; D assignment may be TRBD1 or TRBD2 (5 bases each). V gave up 5 bases and J gave up 5 bases, with 9 bases separating them. The CDR3 is 12 amino acids. The CDR3 DNA sequence: TGTGCCAGCAGTGCCGAGGGGGAGACCCAGTACTTC. This translates into CASSAEGETQYF.

The V gene is TRBV6-6, the J gene TRBJ2-1; TRBD1 might be the D (6 bases). The CDR3 has 15 amino acids. With 2 bases removed from V and 2 bases from J, the gap between germline ends came to 10 bases. The germline gives CDR1 MNHNY, CDR2 SVGAGI (reference sequence). The CDR3 sequence is CASSYQTGPYNEQFF. The CDR3 DNA follows: TGTGCCAGCAGTTACCAGACAGGTCCCTACAATGAGCAGTTCTTC.

The chain recombines TRBV7-2 with TRBJ1-1; 7 nucleotides line up with TRBD1. The CDR3 length is 15 residues. V shed 5 bases, J shed 2 bases, and the junction held 8 bases outside the gene matches. The germline gives CDR1 SGHTA, CDR2 FQGNSA. CDR3 residues: CASSIPPGGNTEAFF. The CDR3 coding sequence is TGTGCCAGCAGCATCCCTCCAGGGGGAAACACTGAAGCTTTCTTT. Drawing the rest from reference TRBV7-2 and TRBJ1-1, the complete variable domain is GAGVSQSPSNKVTEKGKDVELRCDPISGHTALYWYRQSLGQGLEFLIYFQGNSAPDKSGLPSDRFSAERTGGSVSTLTIQRTQQEDSAVYLCASSIPPGGNTEAFFGQGTRLTVV.

The chain couples TRBV5-6 to TRBJ2-7; D might be TRBD1 or TRBD2, each matching 5 bases. The CDR3 runs 14 residues. Germline V gene data show CDR1 as SGHDT and CDR2 as YYEEEE. V lost 7 bases to trimming and J lost 2 bases, with 16 bases between them. This chain's CDR3 is CASGSGTDTYEQYF. CDR3 nucleotides: TGTGCCAGCGGATCCGGGACGGATACCTACGAGCAGTACTTC.

J is TRBJ2-1 and V is TRBV5-1; D remains unclear. This CDR3 is 17 amino acids long. Germline lookup yields CDR1 SGHRS and CDR2 YFSETQ. V was cut by 6 bases and J by 6 bases, with 25 bases left in between. The CDR3 loop reads CASKWRRNGTIRNEQFF. CDR3 DNA sequence: TGCGCCAGCAAGTGGAGAAGAAATGGCACCATTCGCAATGAGCAGTTCTTC. The entire variable domain, with the rest obtained from reference TRBV5-1 and TRBJ2-1, is as follows: KAGVTQTPRYLIKTRGQQVTLSCSPISGHRSVSWYQQTPGQGLQFLFEYFSETQRNKGNFPGRFSGRQFSNSRSEMNVSTLELGDSALYLCASKWRRNGTIRNEQFFGPGTRLTVL.

The chain joins TRBV30 to TRBJ2-5; the D call may be TRBD1 or TRBD2 (6 bases each). Germline V gene lookup returns CDR1 GTSNPN and CDR2 SVGIG (reference sequence). The CDR3 sequence is 13 residues long. With 2 bases removed from V and 4 bases from J, the gap between germline ends came to 11 bases. In DNA, the CDR3 is TGTGCCTGGAGTCTTGAGGGGGGAGAGACCCAGTACTTC. This encodes CAWSLEGGETQYF.

This chain links TRBV7-8 with TRBJ2-7; D gene ambiguous. Trimming cost V 3 bases and J 2 bases, with 11 bases left between them. Germline V lookup: CDR1 SGHVS, CDR2 FQNEAQ. CDR3 length equals 14 residues. The CDR3 bases are TGTGCCAGCAGCTTGGTGGGTCTGACCTACGAGCAGTACTTC. The encoded protein is CASSLVGLTYEQYF.

The chain joins TRBV11-3 to TRBJ1-3; 7 bases agree with TRBD1. CDR3 size: 15 residues. The V segment lost 4 bases and the J segment 0 bases; nucleotides outside the gene matches: 3. The V gene's germline CDR1 is SGHNT and CDR2 YENEEA. The CDR3 DNA is TGTGCCAGCAGCTCCGGGACAGCCTCTGGAAACACCATATATTTT. Its translation is CASSSGTASGNTIYF.

The rearrangement links TRBV10-3 to TRBJ1-5; 10 bases agree with TRBD1. CDR1 ENHRY and CDR2 SYGVKD come from the germline V gene. After removal of 4 bases from V and 5 bases from J, the junction contained 8 bases not matched to a gene. This CDR3 is 16 amino acids long. As DNA, the CDR3 is TGTGCCATCAGTGCGGGCGGGACAGGGGATTATCAGCCCCAGCATTTT. This encodes CAISAGGTGDYQPQHF.

The V gene is TRBV7-9, the J gene TRBJ1-4; D call uncertain. Trimming removed 1 base from V and 7 bases from J, with 10 bases in between. Germline assignment: CDR1 SEHNR and CDR2 FQNEAQ (reference sequence). CDR3 length equals 14 residues. The CDR3 DNA follows: TGTGCCAGCAGCTTAGGACTCCTGGGTGAAAAACTGTTTTTT. Amino acids: CASSLGLLGEKLFF.

This chain joins TRBV30 and TRBJ2-7; D gene ambiguous. The V gene lost 4 bases and the J gene lost 2 bases, with 9 bases spanning the gap. The germline V gene has CDR1 GTSNPN and CDR2 SVGIG (reference sequence). The CDR3 runs 12 residues. For the CDR3, the DNA is TGTGCCTGGACCGGCAGCACCTACGAGCAGTACTTC. Translated, it gives CAWTGSTYEQYF.

The chain links TRBV19 to TRBJ1-4; 8 bases are shared with TRBD1. Trimming cost V 7 bases and J 0 bases; bases outside gene matches: 4. The CDR3 covers 15 residues. The germline CDR1 and CDR2 sequences are LNHDA and SQIVND (reference sequence). DNA for the CDR3: TGTGCCAGTAACCCGGACAGGGCAACTAATGAAAAACTGTTTTTT. Translating gives CASNPDRATNEKLFF.

This clone occurred once. The chain combines TRBV7-9 with TRBJ2-7; a possible D gene is TRBD1 (6 bases). Trimming took off 10 bases at V and 3 bases at J, with 10 bases between the two ends. Germline loops: CDR1 SEHNR, CDR2 FQNEAQ (reference sequence). This CDR3 contains 11 residues. For the CDR3, the DNA is TGTGCCACTGAGGGGGACTACGAGCAGTACTTC. It specifies CATEGDYEQYF.

The gene calls are TRBV5-4 and TRBJ2-1, with a possible D match to TRBD2 (6 bases). Looked up from germline, CDR1 is SGHNT and CDR2 is YYREEE (reference sequence). The CDR3 totals 11 residues. V gave up 2 bases and J gave up 10 bases, with 7 bases separating them. As DNA, the CDR3 is TGTGCCAGCAGCTTCCGGGGGGAGCAGTTCTTC. Protein sequence: CASSFRGEQFF.